The 26 T cell receptor beta chains given below trace back to one sample, sequenced in a study of T cell repertoires in cytomegalovirus infection. One entry per CDR3 protein, called by TCRdb with MiXCR from the reads. The sample has about 440,000 distinct CDR3 sequences, roughly a third seen once. Sequenced: PBMCs. Every receptor here comes from a human donor in good health (CMV status not recorded). Some clones in this sample may be carry-over from other donors' samples.

In this sample, this clonotype turned up many times. The genes are TRBV7-2 and TRBJ1-1, with 8 bases identical to TRBD1. V shed 4 bases and J 0 bases; nucleotides not matched to a gene: 7. In germline, CDR1 is SGHTA, CDR2 FQGNSA. The CDR3 spans 16 residues. The CDR3 sequence is CASSYKGTGLNTEAFF. CDR3 sequence (DNA): TGTGCCAGCAGCTATAAAGGGACAGGATTGAACACTGAAGCTTTCTTT.

The gene calls are TRBV5-5 and TRBJ2-3, with D unclear. The germline V gene has CDR1 SGHKS and CDR2 YYEKEE (reference sequence). The CDR3 has 14 residues. V gave up 3 bases and J gave up 2 bases, with 10 bases separating them. This chain's CDR3 is CASSWGTNTDTQYF. CDR3 nucleotides: TGTGCCAGCAGCTGGGGAACTAACACAGATACGCAGTATTTT.

This clonotype has more than one count but fewer than ten. The chain links TRBV29-1 to TRBJ2-5; maybe TRBD1 (6 bases). The CDR3 has 11 amino acids. The ends were cut back, 7 bases at V and 2 bases at J, with 8 bases in the middle. Germline CDR1 and CDR2: SQVTM and ANQGSEA. The CDR3 region is CSAGEQETQYF. The CDR3 DNA reads TGCAGCGCAGGGGAGCAAGAGACCCAGTACTTC.

This clonotype was counted ten times or more. This chain uses TRBV12-3 or TRBV12-4 with TRBJ2-7; 9 nucleotides line up with TRBD2. J was trimmed by 1 base and V by 1 base; bases with no gene match: 8. This CDR3 has 17 residues. Here the CDR3 DNA reads TGTGCCAGCAGTTTAGGTTCTCCGCTAGCGGGATCCTACGAGCAGTACTTC. It yields the protein CASSLGSPLAGSYEQYF.

Regarding this clonotype: Given a much more abundant clone one base away, this may be a read error. This likely comes from a read error, as the CDR3 has no conserved phenylalanine or tryptophan at its end. V and J are TRBV18 and TRBJ1-6; D not certain. V was cut by 2 bases and J by 13 bases, with 12 bases left in between. Germline V gives CDR1 KGHSH, CDR2 LQKENI. The CDR3 covers 13 residues. Here the CDR3 DNA reads TGTGCCAGCTCACCAGCCGACTCGGAGCCCCTCCACTTG. It encodes CASSPADSEPLHL.

This clonotype was detected many times. The chain is built from TRBV11-1 and TRBJ2-1, with D perhaps matching TRBD2 (7 bases). V lost 1 base and J 9 bases, leaving 19 bases between the germline ends. Germline V lookup: CDR1 SGHAT, CDR2 FQDESV (reference sequence). The CDR3 sequence is 16 residues long. In nucleotides, the CDR3 is TGTGCCAGCAGCTTAGTGGGACCGGGGGGACACTCTGAGCAGTTCTTC. This sequence encodes CASSLVGPGGHSEQFF.

The chain recombines TRBV27 with TRBJ2-7; TRBD2 matches at 11 bases. CDR3 length: 15 residues. From germline, CDR1 is MNHEY and CDR2 SMNVEV (reference sequence). Trimming at V came to 5 bases and at J to 0 bases, leaving 3 bases not matched to a gene. CDR3 region: CASSTSGGLSYEQYF. The CDR3 DNA reads as TGTGCCAGCAGTACTAGCGGGGGCCTCTCCTACGAGCAGTACTTC.

This clonotype came up many times. The CDR3 nucleotides read TGTGCCAGCAGCTTGGGTACCGGGGAGCTGTTTTTT. Its protein is CASSLGTGELFF. The V call is TRBV7-6, the J call TRBJ2-2; no clear D gene. The ends were cut back, 3 bases at V and 5 bases at J, with 4 bases in the middle. CDR1 is SGHVS and CDR2 is FNYEAQ in the germline V gene. This CDR3 has 12 residues.

This clonotype was observed a few times. The chain recombines TRBV7-6 with TRBJ1-6, with D perhaps matching TRBD1 (6 bases). Trimming removed 0 bases from V and 2 bases from J, with 8 bases in between. CDR1 SGHVS and CDR2 FNYEAQ come from the germline V gene. The CDR3 sequence is 16 residues long. CDR3: CASSLAGHTYNSPLHF. DNA for the CDR3: TGTGCCAGCAGCTTAGCGGGACACACCTATAATTCACCCCTCCACTTT.

In this sample, this clonotype turned up many times. V is TRBV7-2 and J is TRBJ2-3; the D is unclear. The CDR3 length is 15 residues. In germline, CDR1 is SGHTA, CDR2 FQGNSA. V lost 2 bases and J lost 2, with 11 bases in between. CDR3 in DNA: TGTGCCAGCAGCTTATGGGGTGCTACCACAGATACGCAGTATTTT. This gives the protein CASSLWGATTDTQYF.

Worth noting for this clonotype: Mismatch with germline at one junction end may stem from a read error. The gene calls are TRBV4-1 and TRBJ1-3; possible D gene TRBD1, 5 bases. Germline V gene data show CDR1 as MGHRA and CDR2 as YSYEKL. The CDR3 is 13 amino acids. As DNA, the CDR3 is TGCGCCAGCGGGGGGAGCTCTGGAACCACCATATATTTT. It specifies CASGGSSGTTIYF.

This clonotype was observed a few times. The chain uses TRBV27 and TRBJ1-6, with TRBD1 as a possible D gene (6 bases). V was shortened by 3 bases and J by 9 bases, with 12 bases between the two germline ends. Germline-derived CDR1 and CDR2 are MNHEY and SMNVEV (reference sequence). There are 14 residues in the CDR3. DNA for the CDR3: TGTGCCAGCAGTTTGACAGGATTGGCTTCACCCCTCCACTTT. It encodes CASSLTGLASPLHF.

This chain's CDR3 is CASSEARGLREKLFF. In DNA, the CDR3 is TGTGCCAGCAGTGAAGCGCGAGGGTTACGTGAAAAACTGTTTTTT. The chain uses TRBV2 and TRBJ1-4; D not resolved. The CDR3 is made up of 15 amino acids. The V end was cut by 0 bases, the J end by 7 bases, with 12 bases between. Germline CDR1 SNHLY, CDR2 FYNNEI.

The CDR3, as DNA: TGTGCCAGCAGTTACTCGATGGCAGATTTTAGTGATGAGGGCTACACCTTC. This codes for CASSYSMADFSDEGYTF. The V and J genes are TRBV6-6 and TRBJ1-2; D gene ambiguous. Deletions cut 0 bases from V and 8 bases from J, with 22 bases between. Germline CDR1 and CDR2: MNHNY and SVGAGI (reference sequence). The CDR3 has 17 residues.

The chain uses TRBV5-6 and TRBJ2-7, with 8 nucleotides matching TRBD1. This CDR3 is built from 13 residues. The V gene end was trimmed by 3 bases and the J gene end by 6 bases; junction bases not matched to a gene: 5. Germline CDR1 and CDR2: SGHDT and YYEEEE. CDR3 amino acids: CASSSGTGGEQYF. The CDR3 DNA is TGTGCCAGCAGCTCCGGGACAGGCGGCGAGCAGTACTTC.

This clonotype has ten or more counts. The chain has TRBV12-3 or TRBV12-4 and TRBJ1-1; unclear D gene. Trimming stripped 6 bases from V and 0 bases from J, with 5 bases between. CDR3 size: 12 residues. The CDR3 sequence: CASRRMNTEAFF. For the CDR3, the DNA is TGTGCCAGCAGACGGATGAACACTGAAGCTTTCTTT.

This clonotype occurred a few times. CDR3 amino acids: CASSALQGYNEQFF. In DNA form, the CDR3 reads TGTGCCAGCAGCGCATTACAAGGGTACAATGAGCAGTTCTTC. The chain joins TRBV11-2 to TRBJ2-1; D gene uncertain. Per germline, CDR1 SGHAT and CDR2 FQNNGV. V lost 5 bases and J 4 bases, leaving 12 bases between the germline ends. The CDR3 is made up of 14 amino acids.

This chain uses TRBV5-1 with TRBJ1-1; TRBD1 agrees at 9 bases. The germline V gene encodes CDR1 SGHRS and CDR2 YFSETQ. Trimming at V came to 5 bases and at J to 4 bases, leaving 6 bases not matched to a gene. The CDR3 consists of 14 residues. CDR3 residues: CASRDGTGTTEAFF. CDR3 DNA sequence: TGCGCCAGCAGGGACGGGACAGGGACCACTGAAGCTTTCTTT.

Many counts were recorded for this clonotype. V gene TRBV12-3 or TRBV12-4 combines with J gene TRBJ2-7; D call uncertain. V lost 4 bases and J lost 7, with 17 bases in between. The CDR3 spans 14 residues. In nucleotides, the CDR3 is TGTGCCAGCAGTTCGCCCCCGGGCCCCTCAGAGCAGTACTTC. Protein: CASSSPPGPSEQYF.

The chain couples TRBV5-1 to TRBJ2-3, with 11 bases that match TRBD1. Germline values: CDR1 SGHRS, CDR2 YFSETQ. Unmatched junction bases numbered 6, after V lost 3 bases and J lost 0 bases. This CDR3 is 17 amino acids long. The CDR3 spells CASSYGTGGSSTDTQYF. CDR3 in DNA: TGCGCCAGCAGCTACGGGACAGGGGGTTCTAGCACAGATACGCAGTATTTT.

This clonotype has ten or more counts. The J gene is TRBJ1-5, the V gene TRBV7-9; D might be TRBD1 (6 bases). Trimming shortened V by 5 bases and J by 2 bases, and 25 bases separated the two germline ends. This CDR3 region has 19 residues. The V gene's germline CDR1 is SEHNR and CDR2 FQNEAQ (reference sequence). CDR3 sequence reads: CASSRGASGEPLGNQPQHF. The CDR3, as DNA: TGTGCCAGCAGCCGAGGGGCATCAGGGGAGCCCTTGGGCAATCAGCCCCAGCATTTT.

The table lists this clonotype with many counts. V gene TRBV7-2 combines with J gene TRBJ2-1, with TRBD2 matching over 10 bases. The trim removed 4 bases at V and 2 bases at J, leaving 5 bases unmatched. Germline values: CDR1 SGHTA, CDR2 FQGNSA. The CDR3 is 16 amino acids. CDR3 DNA sequence: TGTGCCAGCAGCTCGACTCTAGCGGGAGCCTACAATGAGCAGTTCTTC. The encoded protein is CASSSTLAGAYNEQFF.

Only a few counts were recorded for this clonotype. As DNA, the CDR3 is TGCGCCAGCAGCCAAGAAGGTTCTTCCTACGAGCAGTACTTC. Translated: CASSQEGSSYEQYF. This rearrangement joins TRBV4-1 to TRBJ2-7; D unclear. This CDR3 has 14 residues. The V gene's germline CDR1 is MGHRA and CDR2 YSYEKL. Trimming pared 0 bases from V and 1 base from J, leaving 7 bases between.

This rearrangement joins TRBV5-8 to TRBJ1-5; 8 bases are a match to TRBD1. The CDR3 sequence is 16 residues long. CDR1 is SGHTS, CDR2 YDEGEE, per germline. With V trimmed by 3 bases and J by 4 bases, 9 bases remained unmatched. For the CDR3, the DNA is TGTGCCAGCAGCTCCCATGGACAGGGCGGTAATCAGCCCCAGCATTTT. Translated, it gives CASSSHGQGGNQPQHF.

The chain joins TRBV6-2 or TRBV6-3 to TRBJ1-2, with a possible D match to TRBD1 (6 bases). Trimming shortened V by 5 bases and J by 9 bases, and 16 bases separated the two germline ends. Germline assignment: CDR1 MNHEY and CDR2 SVGEGT. CDR3 length equals 13 residues. The CDR3 is CASSEGGSSCYTF. The CDR3 nucleotides are TGTGCCAGCAGTGAGGGGGGTTCTTCTTGCTACACCTTC.

The CDR3 region is CASSARGQPNQPQHF. CDR3 DNA: TGTGCCAGCAGTGCCCGGGGACAGCCAAATCAGCCCCAGCATTTT. The chain uses TRBV2 and TRBJ1-5, with 7 bases matching TRBD1. CDR3 size: 15 residues. Trimming removed 4 bases from V and 4 bases from J; junction bases left unmatched: 7. CDR1 SNHLY and CDR2 FYNNEI come from the germline V gene. Full variable domain (outside the CDR3, taken from reference TRBV2 and TRBJ1-5): EPEVTQTPSHQVTQMGQEVILRCVPISNHLYFYWYRQILGQKVEFLVSFYNNEISEKSEIFDDQFSVERPDGSNFTLKIRSTKLEDSAMYFCASSARGQPNQPQHFGDGTRLSIL.